Shown below are 2 T cell receptor beta chains from a single sample sequenced in a study of lymphopenia after photon versus proton radiotherapy (dated by TCRdb to 2018 to 2020). The library came from the immunoSEQ multiplex PCR assay. TCRdb retrieved this table from immuneACCESS and kept in-frame rearrangements only. Not all clones are present; in checked studies, unresolved V genes account for under half, and no reason is known for the remainder. Across this sample there are roughly 57,000 clones, with around 83% seen only once. Together, the top ten hold less than 35% of the sample. This sample comprised peripheral blood, obtained from a patient treated with photon-based radiotherapy. These receptors were obtained from a man aged 50 to 59 with gastric cancer.

The gene calls are TRBV5-5 and TRBJ1-4; TRBD1 matches 7 bases. The CDR3 is 16 residues long. The germline gives CDR1 SGHKS, CDR2 YYEKEE (reference sequence). V lost 4 bases and J lost 0; bases outside the gene matches: 6. Written as DNA, the CDR3 is TGTGCCAGCAGCACTCGACAGGGCGCAACTAATGAAAAACTGTTTTTT. Its protein is CASSTRQGATNEKLFF. The variable domain in full, completed from reference TRBV5-5 and TRBJ1-4, reads DAGVTQSPTHLIKTRGQQVTLRCSPISGHKSVSWYQQVLGQGPQFIFQYYEKEERGRGNFPDRFSARQFPNYSSELNVNALLLGDSALYLCASSTRQGATNEKLFFGSGTQLSVL.

J is TRBJ2-7 and V is TRBV15; 13 bases are a match to TRBD2. Germline CDR1 LNHNV, CDR2 YYDKDF (reference sequence). The CDR3 extends over 17 amino acids. The V gene end was trimmed by 1 base and the J gene end by 1 base; junction bases not matched to a gene: 4. In DNA, the CDR3 is TGTGCCACCAGCAGAGGGACTAGCGGGAGAAGGTCCTACGAGCAGTACTTC. Protein sequence: CATSRGTSGRRSYEQYF.